This T cell receptor beta chain stems from a study of identical twins. CDR1 and CDR2 (germline): SGHRS, YFSETQ. This CDR3 is built from 15 residues. Trimming took 1 base from V and 7 from J, leaving 15 bases between them. Via MiXCR, TCRdb re-called the 5' RACE reads, giving one row per CDR3 protein. The sample holds about 530,000 distinct CDR3 sequences; approximately 16% are singletons and the top ten take 0.44%. These records were also assigned to another study, of yellow fever vaccine responses in identical twins.

The receptor was isolated from a young woman in good health. The V call is TRBV5-1, the J call TRBJ2-1, with D perhaps matching TRBD1 (6 bases). Source material: CD4+ T cells sorted from blood. CDR3 DNA: TGCGCCAGCAGCTTGAGGGCAGGGGAAGGGAATGAGCAGTTCTTC. This gives the protein CASSLRAGEGNEQFF.